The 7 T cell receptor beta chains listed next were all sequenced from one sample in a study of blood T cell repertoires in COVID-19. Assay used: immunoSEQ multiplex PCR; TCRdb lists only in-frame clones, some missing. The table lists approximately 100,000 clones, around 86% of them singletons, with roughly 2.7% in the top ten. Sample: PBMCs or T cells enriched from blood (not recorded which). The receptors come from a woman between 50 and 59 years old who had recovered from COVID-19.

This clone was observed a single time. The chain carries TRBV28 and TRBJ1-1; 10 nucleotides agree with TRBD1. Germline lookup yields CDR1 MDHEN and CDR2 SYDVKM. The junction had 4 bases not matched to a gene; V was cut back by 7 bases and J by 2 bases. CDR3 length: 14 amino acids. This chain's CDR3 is CASTRTGGNTEAFF. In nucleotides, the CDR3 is TGTGCCAGCACCAGGACAGGGGGAAACACTGAAGCTTTCTTT.

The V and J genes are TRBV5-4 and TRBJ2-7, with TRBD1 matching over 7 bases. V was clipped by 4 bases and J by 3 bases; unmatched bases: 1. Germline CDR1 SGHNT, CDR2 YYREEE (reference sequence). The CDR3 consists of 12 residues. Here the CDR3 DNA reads TGTGCCAGCAGCGGGGACAGCTACGAGCAGTACTTC. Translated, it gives CASSGDSYEQYF.

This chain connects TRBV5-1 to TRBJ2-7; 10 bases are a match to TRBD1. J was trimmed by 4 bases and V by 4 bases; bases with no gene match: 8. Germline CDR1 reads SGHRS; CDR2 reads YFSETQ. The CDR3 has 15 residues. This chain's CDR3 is CASSDPTGGQYEQYF. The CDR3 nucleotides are TGCGCCAGCAGCGACCCGACAGGGGGCCAATACGAGCAGTACTTC. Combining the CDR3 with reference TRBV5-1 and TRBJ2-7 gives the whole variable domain KAGVTQTPRYLIKTRGQQVTLSCSPISGHRSVSWYQQTPGQGLQFLFEYFSETQRNKGNFPGRFSGRQFSNSRSEMNVSTLELGDSALYLCASSDPTGGQYEQYFGPGTRLTVT.

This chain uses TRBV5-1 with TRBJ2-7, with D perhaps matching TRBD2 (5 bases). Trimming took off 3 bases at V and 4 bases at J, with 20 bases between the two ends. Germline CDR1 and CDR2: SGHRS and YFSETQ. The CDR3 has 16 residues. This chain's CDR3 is CASSSYNLDGVYEQYF. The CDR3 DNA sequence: TGCGCCAGCAGCTCCTATAATTTGGACGGGGTTTACGAGCAGTACTTC.

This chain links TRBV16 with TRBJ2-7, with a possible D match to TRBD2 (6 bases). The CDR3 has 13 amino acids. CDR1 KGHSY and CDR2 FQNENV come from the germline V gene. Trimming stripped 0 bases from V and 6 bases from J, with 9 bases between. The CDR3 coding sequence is TGTGCCAGCAGCCAATCGTACGGGGGCGAGCAGTACTTC. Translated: CASSQSYGGEQYF.

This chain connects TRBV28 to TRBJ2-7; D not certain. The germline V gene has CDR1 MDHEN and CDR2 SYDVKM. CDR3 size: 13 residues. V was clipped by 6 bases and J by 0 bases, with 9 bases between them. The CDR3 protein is CASSRLYSYEQYF. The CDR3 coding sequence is TGTGCCAGCAGCCGTCTTTACTCCTACGAGCAGTACTTC.

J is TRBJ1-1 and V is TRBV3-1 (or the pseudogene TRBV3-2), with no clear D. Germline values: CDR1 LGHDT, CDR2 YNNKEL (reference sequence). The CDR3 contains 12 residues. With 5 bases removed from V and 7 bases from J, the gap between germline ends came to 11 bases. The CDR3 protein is CASSSLTNEAFF. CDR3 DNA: TGTGCCAGCAGCAGCTTAACGAATGAAGCTTTCTTT.